Only a few counts were recorded for the clone carrying this T cell receptor (beta chain). Its antigen remains unknown. A single record per CDR3 protein comes from TCRdb applying MiXCR to the reads. In the table there are over 150,000 distinct CDR3 sequences, roughly a sixth of which are singletons. The data were obtained in a study of T cell repertoires in cytomegalovirus infection. Study-wide results and caveats: Predominance within the ex vivo response was attributable to HLA-C-restricted CMV-specific TCR beta clonotypes.

Germline CDR1 and CDR2: LNHNV and YYDKDF (reference sequence). The CDR3 loop spans 16 amino acids. The V segment lost 5 bases and the J segment 3 bases; nucleotides outside the gene matches: 10. This TCR came from a human donor in good health (CMV status not recorded). Some clones in this sample may be carry-over from other donors' samples. Specimen: CD8+ T cells from PBMCs. The chain is built from TRBV15 and TRBJ2-1; 7 nucleotides match TRBD1. The CDR3 bases are TGTGCCACCAGCCATGTGACAGGGCAAAGCTACAATGAGCAGTTCTTC. Its translation: CATSHVTGQSYNEQFF. Together with reference TRBV15 and TRBJ2-1, the CDR3 gives the full variable domain: DAMVIQNPRYQVTQFGKPVTLSCSQTLNHNVMYWYQQKSSQAPKLLFHYYDKDFNNEADTPDNFQSRRPNTSFCFLDIRSPGLGDTAMYLCATSHVTGQSYNEQFFGPGTRLTVL.